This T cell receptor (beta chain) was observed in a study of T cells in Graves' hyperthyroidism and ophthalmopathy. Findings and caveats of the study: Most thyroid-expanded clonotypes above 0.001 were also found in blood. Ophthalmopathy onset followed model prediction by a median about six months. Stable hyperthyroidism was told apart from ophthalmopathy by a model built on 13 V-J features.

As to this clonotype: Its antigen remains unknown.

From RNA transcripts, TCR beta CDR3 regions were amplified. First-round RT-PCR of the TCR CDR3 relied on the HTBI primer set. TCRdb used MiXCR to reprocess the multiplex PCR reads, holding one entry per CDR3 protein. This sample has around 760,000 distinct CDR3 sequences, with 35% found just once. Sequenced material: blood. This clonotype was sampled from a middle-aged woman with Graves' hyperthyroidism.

CDR3 protein: CASSPRTGGGQYF. The CDR3 DNA follows: TGTGCCAGCAGCCCCCGAACCGGCGGGGGGCAGTACTTC. The chain has TRBV13 and TRBJ2-5; 8 nucleotides agree with TRBD2. The length of the CDR3 is 13 residues. V dropped 5 bases and J dropped 11; count of bases not matched to a gene: 10. CDR1 and CDR2 from the germline V gene are PRHDT and FYEKMQ (reference sequence).